A single sample is the source of the 28 T cell receptor beta chains below, sequenced in a study of a mutant IDH1 vaccine in newly diagnosed glioma. Time point meaning: week 5, during vaccination. The vaccine gave 300 ug of a 20-mer mutant IDH1 peptide subcutaneously per dose. Antigens of these TCRs are unknown. Assay: immunoSEQ multiplex PCR; the TCRdb copy retains only in-frame clones and omits some. The sample carries about 59,000 clones, 75% to 90% recorded once. The specimen comprised PBMCs, sampled from a glioma patient whose treatment included an IDH1 peptide vaccine. These TCRs come from a woman aged 40-49 years with glioma.

V gene TRBV7-9 combines with J gene TRBJ1-5; weak D call: TRBD1 (6 bases). Germline loops: CDR1 SEHNR, CDR2 FQNEAQ (reference sequence). The CDR3 totals 14 residues. Trimming removed 4 bases at V and 3 bases at J, with 10 bases between. CDR3 protein: CASSSGQSNQPQHF. For the CDR3, the DNA is TGTGCCAGCAGCTCCGGACAGTCCAATCAGCCCCAGCATTTT.

V and J are TRBV7-9 and TRBJ2-5; 7 bases are a match to TRBD1. Germline loops: CDR1 SEHNR, CDR2 FQNEAQ (reference sequence). This CDR3 contains 14 residues. V gave up 6 bases and J gave up 2 bases; unmatched junction bases: 6. The CDR3 sequence: CASRTGTAQETQYF. In nucleotides, the CDR3 is TGTGCCAGCAGAACCGGGACAGCACAAGAGACCCAGTACTTC.

The chain combines TRBV30 with TRBJ1-5; 10 bases are shared with TRBD1. The V and J ends lost 2 bases and 2 bases, in that order; junction bases with no gene match: 3. The CDR3 consists of 15 residues. Germline-derived CDR1 and CDR2 are GTSNPN and SVGIG (reference sequence). The CDR3 here is CAWSLGQGGNQPQHF. CDR3 in DNA: TGTGCCTGGAGTTTAGGACAGGGGGGCAATCAGCCCCAGCATTTT.

The chain carries TRBV2 and TRBJ2-6; D is uncertain. Germline V gives CDR1 SNHLY, CDR2 FYNNEI. The V end was cut by 9 bases, the J end by 0 bases, with 6 bases between. This CDR3 region has 13 residues. CDR3 in amino acids: CARWVSGANVLTF. CDR3 nucleotide sequence: TGTGCCAGATGGGTCTCTGGGGCCAACGTCCTGACTTTC.

This clone was counted a single time. The chain links TRBV6-5 to TRBJ1-1, with D hard to call. The CDR3 totals 12 residues. Germline CDR1 MNHEY, CDR2 SVGAGI. Trimming stripped 10 bases from V and 1 base from J, with 10 bases between. As DNA, the CDR3 is TGTGCCACCTTTATCTCGAACACTGAAGCTTTCTTT. As protein: CATFISNTEAFF.

V usage is TRBV10-3 and J usage is TRBJ1-5; D is ambiguous. The CDR3 covers 14 residues. V lost 3 bases and J lost 6, with 12 bases in between. CDR1 ENHRY and CDR2 SYGVKD come from the germline V gene. CDR3: CAISDSQIGQPQHF. The DNA of the CDR3 is TGTGCCATCAGTGATTCCCAAATAGGTCAGCCCCAGCATTTT.

CDR3 sequence: CASTGTGVTGELFF. CDR3 sequence (DNA): TGTGCCAGTACCGGGACAGGGGTTACCGGGGAGCTGTTTTTT. The V gene is TRBV6-1, the J gene TRBJ2-2; 10 bases align to TRBD1. Unmatched junction bases numbered 6, after V lost 9 bases and J lost 5 bases. Germline CDR1 is MNHNS and CDR2 is SASEGT. The CDR3 covers 14 residues.

V gene TRBV6-6 combines with J gene TRBJ1-1, with a possible D match to TRBD1 (5 bases). This CDR3 comprises 14 residues. V was trimmed by 7 bases and J by 3 bases, leaving 15 bases between them. Germline CDR1 MNHNY, CDR2 SVGAGI (reference sequence). In DNA form, the CDR3 reads TGTGCCAGCACCGAAGGCGGAGGGGACACTGAAGCTTTCTTT. Amino acids: CASTEGGGDTEAFF.

The gene calls are TRBV27 and TRBJ2-5; D is possibly TRBD1 (5 bases). Germline CDR1 MNHEY, CDR2 SMNVEV (reference sequence). V gave up 4 bases and J gave up 1 base, with 7 bases separating them. The CDR3 sequence is 13 residues long. The CDR3 region is CASSSDSQETQYF. DNA of the CDR3: TGTGCCAGCAGTTCTGACAGCCAAGAGACCCAGTACTTC.

The V gene is TRBV4-1, the J gene TRBJ1-1; 10 nucleotides match TRBD1. V lost 4 bases and J lost 0; bases outside the gene matches: 5. Germline V CDR1 and CDR2: MGHRA, YSYEKL. There are 16 residues in the CDR3. The CDR3 loop reads CASSPGTGVLNTEAFF. CDR3 coding DNA: TGCGCCAGCAGCCCAGGGACAGGGGTCCTGAACACTGAAGCTTTCTTT.

V and J are TRBV4-2 and TRBJ2-5; 9 bases agree with TRBD2. This CDR3 is 17 amino acids long. Germline CDR1 LGHNA, CDR2 YNFKEQ. V was clipped by 0 bases and J by 4 bases; unmatched bases: 9. The chain's CDR3 is CASSQEEGGGAGETQYF. CDR3 DNA: TGTGCCAGCAGCCAAGAGGAGGGCGGGGGGGCCGGAGAGACCCAGTACTTC.

The gene calls are TRBV30 and TRBJ2-1, with a tentative D call TRBD2 (5 bases). Germline V gene data show CDR1 as GTSNPN and CDR2 as SVGIG (reference sequence). V lost 4 bases and J 1 base, leaving 11 bases between the germline ends. The CDR3 is made up of 14 amino acids. CDR3 in amino acids: CAWTPSRSYNEQFF. The CDR3 DNA reads as TGTGCCTGGACCCCTAGCAGGTCCTACAATGAGCAGTTCTTC.

The chain has TRBV5-4 and TRBJ2-7; no reliable D call. In germline, CDR1 is SGHNT, CDR2 YYREEE (reference sequence). V was clipped by 1 base and J by 5 bases, with 4 bases between them. The CDR3 is 11 amino acids. In DNA form, the CDR3 reads TGTGCCAGCAGCTTGTTAGACGAGCAGTACTTC. Residues: CASSLLDEQYF.

The J gene is TRBJ2-5, the V gene TRBV10-3, with 14 nucleotides matching TRBD2. Germline CDR1 reads ENHRY; CDR2 reads SYGVKD. There are 14 residues in the CDR3. With 10 bases clipped from V and 2 bases from J, the junction kept 3 bases outside the gene matches. The CDR3 nucleotides read TGTGCCACCTGGACTAGCGGGGGGCAAGAGACCCAGTACTTC. Amino acid sequence: CATWTSGGQETQYF.

This CDR3 reads CASSDRTGPDTIYF. Here the CDR3 DNA reads TGTGCCAGCAGCGACAGGACAGGGCCGGACACCATATATTTT. The V call is TRBV9, the J call TRBJ1-3, with 8 bases lining up with TRBD1. V trimming: 3 bases; J trimming: 8 bases; junction bases outside the gene matches: 7. The CDR3 covers 14 residues. Germline loops: CDR1 SGDLS, CDR2 YYNGEE.

The chain employs TRBV6-5 and TRBJ1-5, with 8 bases that match TRBD1. The CDR3 is 14 residues long. In germline, CDR1 is MNHEY, CDR2 SVGAGI. Trimming removed 6 bases from V and 7 bases from J; junction bases left unmatched: 8. CDR3 in DNA: TGTGCCAGCAGCCAGGGGACAGGCCGGCAGCCCCAGCATTTT. It is translated as CASSQGTGRQPQHF.

This sequence joins TRBV5-4 and TRBJ2-4; possibly TRBD2 for D (6 bases). The CDR3 runs 16 residues. The germline V and J ends were trimmed by 0 bases and 6 bases, with 16 bases remaining between them. CDR1 and CDR2 from the germline V gene are SGHNT and YYREEE (reference sequence). The CDR3 DNA reads as TGTGCCAGCAGCTTGGAGGGTGGGGGGATATTAAACATTCAGTACTTC. Encoded protein: CASSLEGGGILNIQYF.

The DNA of the CDR3 is TGTGCCTGGAGTCTTACAGGGGCTTTGCAAGAGACCCAGTACTTC. Encoded protein: CAWSLTGALQETQYF. This chain joins TRBV30 and TRBJ2-5; TRBD1 matches 7 bases. Germline V CDR1 and CDR2: GTSNPN, SVGIG (reference sequence). The junction had 8 bases not matched to a gene; V was cut back by 2 bases and J by 2 bases. The CDR3 spans 15 residues.

The rearrangement joins TRBV5-1 to TRBJ1-1, with D hard to call. The length of the CDR3 is 15 residues. The V gene lost 4 bases and the J gene lost 2 bases, with 15 bases spanning the gap. Germline CDR1 is SGHRS and CDR2 is YFSETQ. This CDR3 is CASSGREALNTEAFF. The CDR3 nucleotides read TGCGCCAGCAGCGGTCGTGAGGCTCTTAACACTGAAGCTTTCTTT.

This clone was found a few times. V usage is TRBV19 and J usage is TRBJ2-3; TRBD2 matches 10 bases. V lost 3 bases, J lost 5 bases, and 5 bases stayed unmatched. The CDR3 is 15 amino acids. Germline V gene lookup returns CDR1 LNHDA and CDR2 SQIVND (reference sequence). CDR3: CASSIIAGGEDTQYF. The CDR3 DNA reads as TGTGCCAGTAGTATCATAGCGGGGGGCGAAGATACGCAGTATTTT.

The chain uses TRBV4-2 and TRBJ2-7, with D tentatively TRBD1 (7 bases). CDR1 is LGHNA, CDR2 YNFKEQ, per germline. The V gene lost 0 bases and the J gene lost 6 bases, with 18 bases spanning the gap. The CDR3 has 16 amino acids. The CDR3 sequence: CASSQEAGTVLGEQYF. Written as DNA, the CDR3 is TGTGCCAGCAGCCAAGAGGCGGGGACAGTCCTTGGCGAGCAGTACTTC.

The V and J genes are TRBV6-1 and TRBJ2-3; D is unresolved. The V gene's germline CDR1 is MNHNS and CDR2 SASEGT. V lost 1 base, J lost 2 bases, and 7 bases lay in between. This CDR3 comprises 14 residues. The CDR3 region is CASSEVGVTDTQYF. In nucleotides, the CDR3 is TGTGCCAGCAGTGAAGTTGGCGTCACAGATACGCAGTATTTT.

The chain links TRBV5-5 to TRBJ2-3; the D is unclear. This CDR3 is 14 amino acids long. Germline V gene data show CDR1 as SGHKS and CDR2 as YYEKEE (reference sequence). Trimming removed 4 bases from V and 1 base from J, with 10 bases in between. The CDR3 reads CASSLSYGTDTQYF. The CDR3 bases are TGTGCCAGCAGCCTTAGTTACGGCACAGATACGCAGTATTTT. Filled out from reference TRBV5-5 and TRBJ2-3, the complete variable domain reads DAGVTQSPTHLIKTRGQQVTLRCSPISGHKSVSWYQQVLGQGPQFIFQYYEKEERGRGNFPDRFSARQFPNYSSELNVNALLLGDSALYLCASSLSYGTDTQYFGPGTRLTVL.

V gene TRBV5-6 combines with J gene TRBJ1-5, with TRBD1 matching 7 bases. The CDR3 runs to 16 residues. Germline-derived CDR1 and CDR2 are SGHDT and YYEEEE. V lost 4 bases and J lost 3; bases outside the gene matches: 10. The CDR3 DNA reads TGTGCCAGCAGCACGCTTAGGGGGCCCAACAATCAGCCCCAGCATTTT. Translation gives CASSTLRGPNNQPQHF.

The table lists this clone with a few counts. J is TRBJ2-2 and V is TRBV5-4, with 10 bases that match TRBD1. V lost 3 bases and J lost 6; bases outside the gene matches: 5. The CDR3 consists of 15 residues. Germline V lookup: CDR1 SGHNT, CDR2 YYREEE (reference sequence). Here the CDR3 DNA reads TGTGCCAGCAGCTCCTGGACAGGGGGACCCGGGGAGCTGTTTTTT. Translation gives CASSSWTGGPGELFF.

The J gene is TRBJ2-1, the V gene TRBV18; D remains ambiguous. CDR3 size: 15 residues. V lost 2 bases and J 3 bases, leaving 11 bases between the germline ends. CDR1 is KGHSH, CDR2 LQKENI, per germline. This CDR3 is CASSPFQHFYNEQFF. CDR3 bases: TGTGCCAGCTCACCATTCCAGCACTTCTACAATGAGCAGTTCTTC.

The chain has TRBV6-1 and TRBJ1-2; D call uncertain. There are 11 residues in the CDR3. CDR1 and CDR2 (germline): MNHNS, SASEGT. V dropped 8 bases and J dropped 7 bases, with 11 bases sitting between them. Written as DNA, the CDR3 is TGTGCCAGCTCCCCCCGGCGTGGCTACACCTTC. It translates to CASSPRRGYTF.

This clone was observed a single time. The rearrangement joins TRBV4-1 to TRBJ2-7; D is uncertain. V lost 5 bases and J lost 6, with 8 bases in between. Germline CDR1 reads MGHRA; CDR2 reads YSYEKL. The CDR3 consists of 11 residues. DNA for the CDR3: TGCGCCAGCAGCTCTTGGGGCGAGCAGTACTTC. Translated, it gives CASSSWGEQYF.